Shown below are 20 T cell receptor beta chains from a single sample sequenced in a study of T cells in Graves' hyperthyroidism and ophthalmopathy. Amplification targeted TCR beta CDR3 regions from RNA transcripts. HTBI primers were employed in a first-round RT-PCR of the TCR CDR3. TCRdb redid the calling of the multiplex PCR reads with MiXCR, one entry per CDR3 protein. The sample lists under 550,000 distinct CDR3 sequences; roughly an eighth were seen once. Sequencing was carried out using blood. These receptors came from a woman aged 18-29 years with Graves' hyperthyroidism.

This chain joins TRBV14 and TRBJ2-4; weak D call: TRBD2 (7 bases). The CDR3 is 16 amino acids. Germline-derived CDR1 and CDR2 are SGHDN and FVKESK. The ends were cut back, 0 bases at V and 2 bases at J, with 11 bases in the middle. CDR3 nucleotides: TGTGCCAGCAGCCAAGATGGGGGGGCGTCCAAAAACATTCAGTACTTC. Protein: CASSQDGGASKNIQYF.

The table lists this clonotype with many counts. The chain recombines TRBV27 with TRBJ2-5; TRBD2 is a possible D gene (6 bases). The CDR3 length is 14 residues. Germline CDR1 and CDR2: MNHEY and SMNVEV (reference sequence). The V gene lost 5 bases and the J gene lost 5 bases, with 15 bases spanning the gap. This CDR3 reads CASSPYGGWETQYF. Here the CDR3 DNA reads TGTGCCAGCAGTCCCTATGGAGGGTGGGAGACCCAGTACTTC.

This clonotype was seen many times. CDR3 in amino acids: CASSLVGGGYEQFF. The CDR3 DNA is TGTGCCAGCAGCTTAGTCGGTGGGGGGTATGAGCAGTTCTTC. The chain has TRBV7-9 and TRBJ2-1; TRBD2 might be the D (6 bases). Germline CDR1 is SEHNR and CDR2 is FQNEAQ (reference sequence). Deletions cut 1 base from V and 8 bases from J, with 12 bases between. This CDR3 region has 14 residues.

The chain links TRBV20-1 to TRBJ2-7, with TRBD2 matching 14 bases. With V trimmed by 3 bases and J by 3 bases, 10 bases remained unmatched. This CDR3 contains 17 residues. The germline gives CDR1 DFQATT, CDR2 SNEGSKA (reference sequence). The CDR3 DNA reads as TGCAGTGCTAGTAGGGGACTAGCGGGAGCCACCTACTACGAGCAGTACTTC. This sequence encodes CSASRGLAGATYYEQYF.

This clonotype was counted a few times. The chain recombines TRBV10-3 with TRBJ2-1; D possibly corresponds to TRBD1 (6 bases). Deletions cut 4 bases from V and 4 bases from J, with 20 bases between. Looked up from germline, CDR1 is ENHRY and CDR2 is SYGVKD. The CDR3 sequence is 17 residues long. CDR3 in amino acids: CAISGGGEGSPYNEQFF. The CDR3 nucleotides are TGTGCCATCAGTGGAGGGGGAGAAGGTTCTCCTTACAATGAGCAGTTCTTC.

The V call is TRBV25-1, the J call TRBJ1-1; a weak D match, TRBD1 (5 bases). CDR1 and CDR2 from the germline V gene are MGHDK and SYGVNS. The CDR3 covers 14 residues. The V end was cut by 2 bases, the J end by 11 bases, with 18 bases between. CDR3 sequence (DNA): TGTGCCAGCAGTGAAATTCGGGCGGCAGCAGGGGCTTTCTTT. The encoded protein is CASSEIRAAAGAFF.

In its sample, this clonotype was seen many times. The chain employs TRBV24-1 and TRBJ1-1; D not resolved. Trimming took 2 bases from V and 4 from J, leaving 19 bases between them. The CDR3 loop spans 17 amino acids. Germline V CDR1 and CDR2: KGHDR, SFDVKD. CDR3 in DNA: TGTGCCACCAGTGATTCCCAGCAACCAGCTGGCGGCACTGAAGCTTTCTTT. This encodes CATSDSQQPAGGTEAFF.

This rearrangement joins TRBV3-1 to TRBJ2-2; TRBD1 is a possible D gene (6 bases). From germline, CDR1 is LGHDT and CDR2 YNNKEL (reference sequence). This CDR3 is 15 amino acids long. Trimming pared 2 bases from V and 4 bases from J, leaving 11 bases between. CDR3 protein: CASSQTVGGTGELFF. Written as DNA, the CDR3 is TGTGCCAGCAGCCAAACAGTAGGGGGCACCGGGGAGCTGTTTTTT.

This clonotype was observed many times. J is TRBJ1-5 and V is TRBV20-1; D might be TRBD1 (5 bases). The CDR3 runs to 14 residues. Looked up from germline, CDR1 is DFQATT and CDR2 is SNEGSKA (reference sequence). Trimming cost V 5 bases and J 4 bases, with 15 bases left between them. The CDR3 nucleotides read TGCAGTGCTGGACTACAGGTCTCTAATCAGCCCCAGCATTTT. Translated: CSAGLQVSNQPQHF.

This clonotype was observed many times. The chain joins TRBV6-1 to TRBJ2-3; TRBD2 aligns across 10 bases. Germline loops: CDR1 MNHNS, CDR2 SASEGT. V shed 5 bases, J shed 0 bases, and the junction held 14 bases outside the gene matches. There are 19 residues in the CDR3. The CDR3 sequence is CASSWSGASGSPSTDTQYF. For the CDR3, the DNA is TGTGCCAGCAGTTGGTCGGGGGCTAGCGGGAGTCCGAGCACAGATACGCAGTATTTT.

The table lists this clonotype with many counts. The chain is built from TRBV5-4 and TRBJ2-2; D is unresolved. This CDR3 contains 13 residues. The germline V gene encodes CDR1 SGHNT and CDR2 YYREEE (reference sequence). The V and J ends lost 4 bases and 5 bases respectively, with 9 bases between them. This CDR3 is CASSVPVTGELFF. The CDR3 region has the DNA TGTGCCAGCAGCGTTCCTGTTACCGGGGAGCTGTTTTTT.

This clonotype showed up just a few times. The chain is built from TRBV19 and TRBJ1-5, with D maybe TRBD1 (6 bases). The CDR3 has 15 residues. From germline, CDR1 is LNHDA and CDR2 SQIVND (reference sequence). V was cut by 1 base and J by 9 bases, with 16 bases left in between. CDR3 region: CASSIGGAPYGPQHF. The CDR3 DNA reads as TGTGCCAGTAGTATAGGGGGGGCTCCCTACGGGCCCCAGCATTTT.

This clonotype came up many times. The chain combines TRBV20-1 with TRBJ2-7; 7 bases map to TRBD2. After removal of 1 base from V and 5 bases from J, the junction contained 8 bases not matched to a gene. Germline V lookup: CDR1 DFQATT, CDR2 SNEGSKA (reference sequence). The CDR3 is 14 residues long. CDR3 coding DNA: TGCAGTGCTAGAGGAGCGGGAACGTTCAACGAGCAGTACTTC. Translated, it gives CSARGAGTFNEQYF.

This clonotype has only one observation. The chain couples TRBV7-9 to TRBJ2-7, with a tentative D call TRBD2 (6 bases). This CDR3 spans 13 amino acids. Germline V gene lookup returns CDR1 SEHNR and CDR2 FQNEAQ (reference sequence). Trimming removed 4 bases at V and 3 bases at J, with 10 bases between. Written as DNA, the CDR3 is TGTGCCAGCAGCTGGAGCGGGTTCTACGAGCAGTACTTC. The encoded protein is CASSWSGFYEQYF.

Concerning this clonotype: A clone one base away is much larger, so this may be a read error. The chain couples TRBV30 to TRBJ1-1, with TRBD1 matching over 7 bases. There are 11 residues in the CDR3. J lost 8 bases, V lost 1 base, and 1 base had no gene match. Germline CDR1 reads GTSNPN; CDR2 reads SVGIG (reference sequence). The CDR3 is CAWSGTGEAFF. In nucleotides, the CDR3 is TGTGCCTGGAGTGGGACAGGAGAAGCTTTCTTT.

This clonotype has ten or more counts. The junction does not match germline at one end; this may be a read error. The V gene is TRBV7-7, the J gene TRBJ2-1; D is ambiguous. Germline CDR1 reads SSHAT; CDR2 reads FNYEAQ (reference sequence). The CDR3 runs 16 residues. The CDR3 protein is CASNPLGKEGQNEQFF. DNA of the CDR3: TGTGCTAGCAACCCATTGGGAAAGGAAGGCCAAAATGAGCAGTTCTTC.

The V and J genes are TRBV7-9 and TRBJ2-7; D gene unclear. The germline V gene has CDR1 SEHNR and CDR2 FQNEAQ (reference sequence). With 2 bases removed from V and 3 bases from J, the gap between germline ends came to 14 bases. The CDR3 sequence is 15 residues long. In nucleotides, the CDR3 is TGTGCCAGCAGCTTACCGGGCGAGGTAGGCTACGAGCAGTACTTC. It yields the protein CASSLPGEVGYEQYF.

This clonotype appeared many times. CDR3 sequence reads: CASSEAHDWDTQYF. For the CDR3, the DNA is TGCGCCAGCAGTGAGGCGCACGACTGGGATACGCAGTATTTT. V gene TRBV10-2 combines with J gene TRBJ2-3; the D is unclear. From germline, CDR1 is WSHSY and CDR2 SAAADI. The CDR3 consists of 14 residues. V shed 2 bases and J shed 6 bases, with 12 bases lying between them.

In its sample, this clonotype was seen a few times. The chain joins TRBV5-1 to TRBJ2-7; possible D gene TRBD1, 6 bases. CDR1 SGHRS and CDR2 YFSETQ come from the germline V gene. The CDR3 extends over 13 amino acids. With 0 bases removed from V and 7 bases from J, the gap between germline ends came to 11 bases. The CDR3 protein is CASSLERGWEQYF. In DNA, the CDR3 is TGCGCCAGCAGCTTGGAAAGGGGGTGGGAGCAGTACTTC.

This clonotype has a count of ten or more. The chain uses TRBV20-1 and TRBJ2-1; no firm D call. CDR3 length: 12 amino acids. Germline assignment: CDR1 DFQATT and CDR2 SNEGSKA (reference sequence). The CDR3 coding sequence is TGCAAAATAGCTGGCCCCTACAATGAGCAGTTCTTC. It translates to CKIAGPYNEQFF.